This T cell receptor beta chain originates from a study of cytomegalovirus exposure and HLA in healthy donors. V was shortened by 6 bases and J by 6 bases, with 12 bases between the two germline ends. This CDR3 has 13 residues. Germline V gene sequence: CDR1 MNHEY, CDR2 SMNVEV (reference sequence). Findings and limits, study-wide: In a later analysis, TCR beta V- and J-gene trimming was associated with a missense DCLRE1C variant. Despite most TCR sequences being rare, some public TCRs occurred in many donors.

In the PCR, 60 Vbeta and 13 Jbeta primers were used. Clones were read by immunoSEQ multiplex PCR, and TCRdb kept only the in-frame ones, dropping some. Counted here are 100,000 to 150,000 clones, roughly 70% occurring once; the ten biggest clones make up 11%. As concerns this clone: What it binds is not known.

What was sequenced was PBMCs. The clonotype comes from a woman in her 50s in good health and CMV-seropositive. This chain uses TRBV27 with TRBJ1-3; D may be TRBD1 (5 bases). Here the CDR3 reads CASSSTVENTIYF. CDR3 coding DNA: TGTGCCAGCAGCTCGACAGTGGAAAACACCATATATTTT.